Each of the 2 T cell receptor beta chains below was sequenced from the same sample in a study of read filtering for tumor transcriptome and immune sequencing. The library was built from roughly 400 ng RNA with molecular barcoded adaptors for alpha/delta and beta/gamma chains. TCRdb re-called the reads through MiXCR, storing one row per CDR3 protein. The data contain some 80,000 distinct CDR3 sequences, around an eighth of them seen just once; the ten biggest clones take up about 15%. The sequenced sample consisted of a population of CD138-negative cells sorted from bone marrow. These receptors came from a donor over 35 with multiple myeloma.

This clonotype was found many times. The chain carries TRBV5-1 and TRBJ2-3; 11 bases match TRBD2. The CDR3 extends over 18 amino acids. The junction had 8 bases not matched to a gene; V was cut back by 1 base and J by 1 base. Germline V gives CDR1 SGHRS, CDR2 YFSETQ. CDR3 loop: CASSLRLLAGGGTDTQYF. The CDR3 nucleotides are TGCGCCAGCAGCTTGAGGCTCCTAGCGGGAGGTGGCACAGATACGCAGTATTTT.

In its sample, this clonotype was seen many times. The chain employs TRBV27 and TRBJ2-7; 11 bases are a match to TRBD2. This CDR3 region has 17 residues. The germline CDR1 and CDR2 sequences are MNHEY and SMNVEV (reference sequence). V trimming: 5 bases; J trimming: 5 bases; junction bases outside the gene matches: 14. The CDR3 bases are TGTGCCAGCAGTCTTGGACTAGCGGGCGGACTAGTCGACGAGCAGTACTTC. Its protein product is CASSLGLAGGLVDEQYF.